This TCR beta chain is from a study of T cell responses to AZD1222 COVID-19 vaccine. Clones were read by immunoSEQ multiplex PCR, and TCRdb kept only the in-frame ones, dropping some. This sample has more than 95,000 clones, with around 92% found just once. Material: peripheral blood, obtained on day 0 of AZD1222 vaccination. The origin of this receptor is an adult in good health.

The CDR3 DNA reads TGTGCCAGTAGGGATTCTGGACCAGGGGGAACCTATGGCTACACCTTC. Residues: CASRDSGPGGTYGYTF. V usage is TRBV19 and J usage is TRBJ1-2; 7 bases map to TRBD1. This CDR3 region has 16 residues. Per the germline V gene, CDR1 is LNHDA and CDR2 is SQIVND (reference sequence). J gave up 4 bases and V 6 bases, and 14 bases lay outside the gene matches.